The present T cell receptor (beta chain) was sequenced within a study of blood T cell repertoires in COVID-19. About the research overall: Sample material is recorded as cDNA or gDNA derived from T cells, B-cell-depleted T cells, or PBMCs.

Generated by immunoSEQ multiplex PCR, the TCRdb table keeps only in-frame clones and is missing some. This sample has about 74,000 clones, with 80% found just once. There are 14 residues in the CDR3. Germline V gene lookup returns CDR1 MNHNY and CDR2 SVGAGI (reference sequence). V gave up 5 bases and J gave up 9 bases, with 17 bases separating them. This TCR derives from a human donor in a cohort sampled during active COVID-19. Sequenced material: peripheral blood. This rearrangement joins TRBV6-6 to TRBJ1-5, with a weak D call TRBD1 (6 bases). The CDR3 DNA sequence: TGTGCCAGCAGTAAGGGCAGGGGTTGGGGGCCCCAGCATTTT. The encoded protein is CASSKGRGWGPQHF.